The following is a T cell receptor (beta chain) sequence with its context. The antigen remains unidentified. Its ends do not fully match the called genes, so a read error is possible. This entry comes from a study of breast tumors, draining lymph nodes, adjacent tissues. Study-level points and caveats: Tumor T cell lymph node origin was a supported hypothesis, not proven. Findings are consistent with lymph node origin and intratumoral expansion of most tumor T cells.

MiXCR was run by TCRdb on the multiplex PCR reads, yielding one entry per CDR3 protein. Of tens of thousands of distinct CDR3 sequences listed, 25% to 35% are singletons. The germline CDR1 and CDR2 sequences are SGDLS and YYNGEE. This CDR3 is built from 16 residues. Samples came from axillary lymph nodes draining the breast cancer. The receptor was isolated from a female donor with breast cancer. Some clones in this sample may be carry-over from other donors' samples. The V and J genes are TRBV9 and TRBJ1-2; perhaps TRBD1 as D (6 bases). Sequenced material: axillary lymph node tissue. DNA of the CDR3: TGTGTCAGCAGCTCCCTAGGGGGGCGAACTAACTATGGCTACACCTTC. Translating gives CVSSSLGGRTNYGYTF.